One and the same sample provided the 25 T cell receptor beta chains below, sequenced in a study of control samples from healthy donors and cancer patients. Using immunoSEQ multiplex PCR, the repertoire was profiled, and TCRdb retains in-frame clones only, with some absent. The data contain around 200,000 clones, about 93% of them seen just once; the ten biggest clones take up more than 1.2%. The source material was blood. The receptors were gathered from a man aged 18 to 29 in good health.

In its sample, this clone was seen a few times. The chain has TRBV7-9 and TRBJ2-7; 7 bases are a match to TRBD2. Germline V gene sequence: CDR1 SEHNR, CDR2 FQNEAQ (reference sequence). With 8 bases clipped from V and 1 base from J, the junction kept 5 bases outside the gene matches. The CDR3 is made up of 13 amino acids. CDR3 residues: CASSLGLSYEQYF. Written as DNA, the CDR3 is TGTGCCAGCTCCCTGGGACTATCCTACGAGCAGTACTTC.

V usage is TRBV24-1 and J usage is TRBJ2-3; D remains unclear. V dropped 8 bases and J dropped 1 base, with 12 bases sitting between them. The CDR3 is made up of 14 amino acids. Per germline, CDR1 KGHDR and CDR2 SFDVKD. CDR3 nucleotides: TGTGCCACCACTGGCTGGAGCGGCACAGATACGCAGTATTTT. Its translation: CATTGWSGTDTQYF.

This rearrangement joins TRBV11-2 to TRBJ2-1, with 7 bases matching TRBD2. The ends lost 7 bases at V and 4 bases at J; junction bases unmatched: 16. Germline V CDR1 and CDR2: SGHAT, FQNNGV. This CDR3 comprises 17 residues. CDR3 region: CASTVRDGGTTYNEQFF. The CDR3 coding sequence is TGTGCCAGCACCGTTAGGGACGGGGGGACGACGTACAATGAGCAGTTCTTC. The variable domain in full, completed from reference TRBV11-2 and TRBJ2-1, reads EAGVAQSPRYKIIEKRQSVAFWCNPISGHATLYWYQQILGQGPKLLIQFQNNGVVDDSQLPKDRFSAERLKGVDSTLKIQPAKLEDSAVYLCASTVRDGGTTYNEQFFGPGTRLTVL.

The rearrangement joins TRBV27 to TRBJ2-6; D remains ambiguous. The CDR3 is 14 amino acids. Germline V gives CDR1 MNHEY, CDR2 SMNVEV (reference sequence). The ends were cut back, 7 bases at V and 0 bases at J, with 7 bases in the middle. The CDR3 region has the DNA TGTGCCAGCATGTTTAGCTCTGGGGCCAACGTCCTGACTTTC. It translates to CASMFSSGANVLTF.

V usage is TRBV18 and J usage is TRBJ1-1, with D perhaps TRBD1 (5 bases). The germline V gene has CDR1 KGHSH and CDR2 LQKENI. V dropped 5 bases and J dropped 1 base, with 8 bases sitting between them. The CDR3 has 13 residues. The DNA for the CDR3 is TGTGCCAGCTCAGACAGCTCGAACACTGAAGCTTTCTTT. This encodes CASSDSSNTEAFF.

The chain has TRBV6-5 and TRBJ2-2; 7 bases map to TRBD1. The junction had 4 bases not matched to a gene; V was cut back by 5 bases and J by 7 bases. Germline CDR1 reads MNHEY; CDR2 reads SVGAGI. The CDR3 is made up of 13 amino acids. This CDR3 is CASSIRGHGELFF. The DNA for the CDR3 is TGTGCCAGCAGTATAAGGGGGCACGGGGAGCTGTTTTTT.

The chain couples TRBV2 to TRBJ1-5, with D uncertain. Per the germline V gene, CDR1 is SNHLY and CDR2 is FYNNEI. Trimming removed 3 bases at V and 11 bases at J, with 8 bases between. The CDR3 contains 11 residues. DNA for the CDR3: TGTGCCAGCAGTGATTCCGGAGCCCAGCATTTT. Protein product: CASSDSGAQHF.

The rearrangement joins TRBV5-4 to TRBJ2-7; 11 bases are a match to TRBD2. The CDR3 runs to 15 residues. After removal of 5 bases from V and 1 base from J, the junction contained 5 bases not matched to a gene. Germline CDR1 and CDR2: SGHNT and YYREEE (reference sequence). This CDR3 reads CASRSGTSGSYEQYF. The CDR3 bases are TGTGCCAGCAGGTCCGGGACTAGCGGATCCTACGAGCAGTACTTC.

The chain uses TRBV5-1 and TRBJ2-3; D ambiguous. Trimming took 0 bases from V and 1 from J, leaving 3 bases between them. CDR3 length equals 13 residues. Germline lookup yields CDR1 SGHRS and CDR2 YFSETQ. CDR3 DNA: TGCGCCAGCAGCTTGGAGGGCACAGATACGCAGTATTTT. Translation gives CASSLEGTDTQYF.

The CDR3 here is CASSLGGYYEQYF. The CDR3 DNA reads TGTGCCAGCAGCTTGGGGGGGTACTACGAGCAGTACTTC. This sequence joins TRBV7-9 and TRBJ2-7, with 7 nucleotides matching TRBD2. The CDR3 has 13 residues. The J segment lost 3 bases and the V segment lost 3 bases, leaving 2 bases of the junction unmatched. The germline V gene encodes CDR1 SEHNR and CDR2 FQNEAQ (reference sequence).

The chain is built from TRBV5-5 and TRBJ2-7; no firm D call. The CDR3 consists of 14 residues. Per the germline V gene, CDR1 is SGHKS and CDR2 is YYEKEE (reference sequence). V gave up 4 bases and J gave up 5 bases, with 16 bases separating them. CDR3 DNA: TGTGCCAGCAGCATTGGACGGGTTGGGGACGAGCAGTACTTC. Its protein is CASSIGRVGDEQYF.

This chain links TRBV29-1 with TRBJ1-1, with unresolved D. CDR3 length equals 12 residues. Germline CDR1 and CDR2: SQVTM and ANQGSEA. The V end was cut by 6 bases, the J end by 1 base, with 9 bases between. For the CDR3, the DNA is TGCAGCGTAGCCGACGGGAACACTGAAGCTTTCTTT. Its translation: CSVADGNTEAFF.

This chain connects TRBV29-1 to TRBJ1-2; D call uncertain. The CDR3 covers 12 residues. Trimming cost V 3 bases and J 5 bases, with 10 bases left between them. CDR1 and CDR2 from the germline V gene are SQVTM and ANQGSEA. The CDR3 spells CSVDKQFYGYTF. Here the CDR3 DNA reads TGCAGCGTTGACAAACAGTTTTATGGCTACACCTTC.

The gene calls are TRBV7-2 and TRBJ2-7; a weak D match, TRBD1 (6 bases). This CDR3 is built from 14 residues. The ends were cut back, 6 bases at V and 4 bases at J, with 16 bases in the middle. Germline lookup yields CDR1 SGHTA and CDR2 FQGNSA. The CDR3 DNA sequence: TGTGCCAGCAGTTTCACGTGGGGGCCGTACGAGCAGTACTTC. It specifies CASSFTWGPYEQYF.

This chain uses TRBV6-5 with TRBJ1-1; no firm D call. Germline V CDR1 and CDR2: MNHEY, SVGAGI. This CDR3 comprises 15 residues. V was cut by 7 bases and J by 1 base, with 16 bases left in between. The CDR3 region has the DNA TGTGCCAGCACTAAAACTATGACGGGGAACACTGAAGCTTTCTTT. Translation: CASTKTMTGNTEAFF.

This chain joins TRBV2 and TRBJ2-4, with 7 bases identical to TRBD1. V shed 7 bases, J shed 8 bases, and the junction held 14 bases outside the gene matches. The CDR3 has 15 residues. The germline CDR1 and CDR2 sequences are SNHLY and FYNNEI. CDR3 protein: CASKGGRGYRDIQYF. The CDR3 DNA follows: TGTGCCAGCAAGGGTGGCAGGGGGTATCGGGACATTCAGTACTTC.

The chain combines TRBV18 with TRBJ2-5; 7 bases match TRBD1. CDR1 is KGHSH, CDR2 LQKENI, per germline. CDR3 size: 16 residues. With V trimmed by 0 bases and J by 2 bases, 6 bases remained unmatched. The CDR3 DNA follows: TGTGCCAGCTCACCACCTCACAGGGGCCTACAAGAGACCCAGTACTTC. This codes for CASSPPHRGLQETQYF.

The chain links TRBV30 to TRBJ1-1; TRBD1 might be the D (6 bases). The V and J ends lost 1 base and 3 bases respectively, with 18 bases between them. The germline V gene encodes CDR1 GTSNPN and CDR2 SVGIG (reference sequence). The CDR3 is made up of 16 amino acids. The CDR3 loop is CAWSEGGGAGYTEAFF. CDR3 nucleotides: TGTGCCTGGAGTGAGGGGGGGGGCGCTGGGTACACTGAAGCTTTCTTT.

The chain carries TRBV6-5 and TRBJ2-1; TRBD2 matches at 9 bases. The CDR3 extends over 14 amino acids. Germline V CDR1 and CDR2: MNHEY, SVGAGI. J gave up 5 bases and V 6 bases, and 5 bases lay outside the gene matches. The CDR3 reads CASRVAGANNEQFF. The CDR3 DNA reads TGTGCCAGCAGGGTAGCGGGGGCTAACAATGAGCAGTTCTTC.

V gene TRBV24-1 combines with J gene TRBJ2-7, with unresolved D. The CDR3 has 11 residues. V was pared by 9 bases and J by 2 bases, with 7 bases between. Germline values: CDR1 KGHDR, CDR2 SFDVKD. The CDR3 region has the DNA TGTGCCACCGGAGACACCTACGAGCAGTACTTC. Translated, it gives CATGDTYEQYF.

In its sample, this clone was seen a few times. The rearrangement links TRBV27 to TRBJ2-6; a possible D gene is TRBD2 (7 bases). Trimming cost V 2 bases and J 4 bases, with 15 bases left between them. Germline V gene lookup returns CDR1 MNHEY and CDR2 SMNVEV (reference sequence). The CDR3 sequence is 17 residues long. CDR3 amino acids: CASSLGGGPSGANVLTF. Here the CDR3 DNA reads TGTGCCAGCAGTTTAGGGGGGGGGCCGTCCGGGGCCAACGTCCTGACTTTC.

V is TRBV19 and J is TRBJ2-1, with 9 bases identical to TRBD2. The trim removed 5 bases at V and 6 bases at J, leaving 8 bases unmatched. From germline, CDR1 is LNHDA and CDR2 SQIVND (reference sequence). The CDR3 consists of 15 residues. The CDR3 reads CASSPQRLAANEQFF. CDR3 nucleotides: TGTGCCAGTAGTCCCCAACGACTAGCGGCCAATGAGCAGTTCTTC. Looking up the rest from reference TRBV19 and TRBJ2-1 gives the full variable domain: DGGITQSPKYLFRKEGQNVTLSCEQNLNHDAMYWYRQDPGQGLRLIYYSQIVNDFQKGDIAEGYSVSREKKESFPLTVTSAQKNPTAFYLCASSPQRLAANEQFFGPGTRLTVL.

The chain links TRBV5-1 to TRBJ2-7; 8 bases are a match to TRBD1. J was trimmed by 0 bases and V by 3 bases; bases with no gene match: 8. Germline values: CDR1 SGHRS, CDR2 YFSETQ. The CDR3 covers 16 residues. CDR3 residues: CASSSLWTGSSYEQYF. DNA of the CDR3: TGCGCCAGCAGCTCACTCTGGACAGGGAGCTCCTACGAGCAGTACTTC.

Details on this clone: Other DNA sequences within the sample encode an identical CDR3. This chain joins TRBV5-1 and TRBJ2-7; D not resolved. This CDR3 has 12 residues. The germline V gene has CDR1 SGHRS and CDR2 YFSETQ. Trimming pared 0 bases from V and 6 bases from J, leaving 7 bases between. The chain's CDR3 is CASSLEGGEQYF. For the CDR3, the DNA is TGCGCCAGCAGCTTGGAGGGTGGCGAGCAGTACTTC.

J is TRBJ2-1 and V is TRBV5-6; 9 nucleotides align to TRBD1. CDR3 size: 17 residues. V shed 3 bases, J shed 2 bases, and the junction held 9 bases outside the gene matches. Germline-derived CDR1 and CDR2 are SGHDT and YYEEEE. The CDR3 DNA reads as TGTGCCAGCAGCTCGATCGCCGGGACAGGGACCTACAATGAGCAGTTCTTC. It translates to CASSSIAGTGTYNEQFF.